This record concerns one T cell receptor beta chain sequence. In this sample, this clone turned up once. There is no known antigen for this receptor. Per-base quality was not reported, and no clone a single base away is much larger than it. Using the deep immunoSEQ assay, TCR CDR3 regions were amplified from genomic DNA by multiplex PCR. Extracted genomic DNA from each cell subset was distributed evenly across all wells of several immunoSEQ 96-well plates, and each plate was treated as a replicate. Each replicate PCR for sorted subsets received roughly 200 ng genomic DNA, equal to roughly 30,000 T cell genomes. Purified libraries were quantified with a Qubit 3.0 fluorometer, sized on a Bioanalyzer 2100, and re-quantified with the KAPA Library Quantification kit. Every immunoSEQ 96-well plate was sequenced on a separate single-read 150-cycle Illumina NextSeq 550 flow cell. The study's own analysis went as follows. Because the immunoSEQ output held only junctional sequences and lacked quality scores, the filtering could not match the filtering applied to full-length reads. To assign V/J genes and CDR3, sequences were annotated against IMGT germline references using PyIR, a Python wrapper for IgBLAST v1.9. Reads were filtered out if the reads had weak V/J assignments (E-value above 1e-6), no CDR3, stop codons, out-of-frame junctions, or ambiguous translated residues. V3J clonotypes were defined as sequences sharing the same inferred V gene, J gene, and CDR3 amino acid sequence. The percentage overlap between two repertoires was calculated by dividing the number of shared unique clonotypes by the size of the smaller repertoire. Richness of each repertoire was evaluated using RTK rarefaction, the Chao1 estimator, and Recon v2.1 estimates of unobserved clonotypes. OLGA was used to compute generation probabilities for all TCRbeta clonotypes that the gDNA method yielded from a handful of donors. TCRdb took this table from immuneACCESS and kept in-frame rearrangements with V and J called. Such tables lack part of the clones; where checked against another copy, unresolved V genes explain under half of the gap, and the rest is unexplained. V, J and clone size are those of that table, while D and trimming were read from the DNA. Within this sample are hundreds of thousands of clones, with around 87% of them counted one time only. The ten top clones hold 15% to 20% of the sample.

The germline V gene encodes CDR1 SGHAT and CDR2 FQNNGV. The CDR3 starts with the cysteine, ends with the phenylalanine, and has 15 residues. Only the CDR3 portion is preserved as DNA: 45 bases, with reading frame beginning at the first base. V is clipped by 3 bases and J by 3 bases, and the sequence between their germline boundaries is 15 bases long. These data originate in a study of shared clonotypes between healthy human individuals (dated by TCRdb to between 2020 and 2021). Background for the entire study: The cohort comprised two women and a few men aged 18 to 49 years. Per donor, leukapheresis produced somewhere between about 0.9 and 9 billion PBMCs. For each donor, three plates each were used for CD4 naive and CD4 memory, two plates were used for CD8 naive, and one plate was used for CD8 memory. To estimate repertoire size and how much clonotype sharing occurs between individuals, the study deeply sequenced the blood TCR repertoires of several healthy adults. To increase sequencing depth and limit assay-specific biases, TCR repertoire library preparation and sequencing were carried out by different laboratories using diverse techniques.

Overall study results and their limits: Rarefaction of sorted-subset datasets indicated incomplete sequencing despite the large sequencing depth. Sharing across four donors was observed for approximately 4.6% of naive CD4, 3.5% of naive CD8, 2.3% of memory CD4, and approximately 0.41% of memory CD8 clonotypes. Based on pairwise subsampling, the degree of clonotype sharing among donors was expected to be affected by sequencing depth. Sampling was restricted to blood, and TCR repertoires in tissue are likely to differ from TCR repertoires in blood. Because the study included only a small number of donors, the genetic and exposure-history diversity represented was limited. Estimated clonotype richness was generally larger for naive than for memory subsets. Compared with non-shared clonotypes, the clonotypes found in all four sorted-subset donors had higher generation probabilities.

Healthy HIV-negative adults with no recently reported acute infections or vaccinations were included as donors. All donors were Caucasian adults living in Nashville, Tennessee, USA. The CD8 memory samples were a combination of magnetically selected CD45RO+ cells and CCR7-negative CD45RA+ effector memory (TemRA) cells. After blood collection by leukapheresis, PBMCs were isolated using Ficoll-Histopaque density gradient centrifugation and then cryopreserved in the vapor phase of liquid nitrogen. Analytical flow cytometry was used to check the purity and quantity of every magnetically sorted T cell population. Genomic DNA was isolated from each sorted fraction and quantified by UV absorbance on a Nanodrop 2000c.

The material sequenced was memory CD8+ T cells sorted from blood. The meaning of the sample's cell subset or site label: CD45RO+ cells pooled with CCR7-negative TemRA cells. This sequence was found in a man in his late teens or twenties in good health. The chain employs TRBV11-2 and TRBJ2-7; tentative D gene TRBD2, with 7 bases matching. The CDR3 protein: CASSFSGGELYEQYF. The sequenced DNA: TGTGCCAGCAGCTTTTCGGGGGGCGAACTCTACGAGCAGTACTTC.